These 4 T cell receptor beta chains came from one sample sequenced in a study of T cell responses to AZD1222 COVID-19 vaccine. Only in-frame clones appear in the TCRdb table, and some are missing; sequencing was by immunoSEQ multiplex PCR. The sample includes 140,000 to 150,000 clones, about 91% of them seen just once. Material: peripheral blood, obtained on day 0 of AZD1222 vaccination. These receptors were taken from an adult in good health.

This chain uses TRBV4-1 with TRBJ2-3; 9 positions agree with TRBD1. Trimming cost V 2 bases and J 10 bases; bases outside gene matches: 13. CDR3 length equals 16 residues. Germline V gene sequence: CDR1 MGHRA, CDR2 YSYEKL. CDR3 residues: CASSQTGTTGTGSQYF. CDR3 nucleotide sequence: TGCGCCAGCAGCCAAACCGGGACTACCGGGACAGGGTCGCAGTATTTT.

This clone was counted only a few times. V and J are TRBV11-2 and TRBJ2-2, with D hard to call. The germline V gene encodes CDR1 SGHAT and CDR2 FQNNGV. V was trimmed by 0 bases and J by 6 bases, leaving 5 bases between them. This CDR3 region has 13 residues. The CDR3 bases are TGTGCCAGCAGCTTAGAGTTGGCCGGGGAGCTGTTTTTT. Translating gives CASSLELAGELFF.

This rearrangement joins TRBV7-2 to TRBJ2-1; TRBD2 aligns across 14 bases. The CDR3 loop spans 15 amino acids. The germline CDR1 and CDR2 sequences are SGHTA and FQGNSA. The J segment lost 15 bases and the V segment lost 6 bases, leaving 13 bases of the junction unmatched. CDR3 sequence reads: CASSSSTSGGEVLFF. In DNA, the CDR3 is TGTGCCAGCAGTTCCTCGACTAGCGGGGGGGAGGTTCTGTTCTTC.

The DNA for the CDR3 is TGTGCCAGCTCCCTCGGGACAGGGAGAATGAACACTGAAGCTTTCTTT. It encodes CASSLGTGRMNTEAFF. The chain is built from TRBV18 and TRBJ1-1, with 9 positions matching TRBD1. Germline CDR1 KGHSH, CDR2 LQKENI. Trimming cost V 6 bases and J 0 bases; bases outside gene matches: 8. The CDR3 runs to 16 residues.